The entry below describes one TCR beta chain. The antigen is unknown. This sample stems from a study of Tregs in tolerant kidney transplant recipients. Background on the study: An approximately three-day belatacept mixed lymphocyte reaction, sometimes plus 5-day graft donor restimulation, preceded CD4+CD25+CD127- sorting. Study outcomes and limitations: Tregs expanded with activated donor B cells seemed most donor-specific. The small number of patients limits these findings pending further validation.

The germline V and J ends were trimmed by 7 bases and 1 base, with 15 bases remaining between them. CDR3 length: 15 residues. Germline V gives CDR1 SNHLY, CDR2 FYNNEI. Clones were read by immunoSEQ multiplex PCR, and TCRdb kept only the in-frame ones, dropping some. The table lists tens of thousands of clones, approximately 83% of them singletons. The sequence came from a human donor in good health. The chain couples TRBV2 to TRBJ2-3, with D tentatively TRBD2 (6 bases). Sequencing was carried out using Tregs from blood cultured with allogeneic cells. For the CDR3, the DNA is TGTGCCAGCATCTTGGGGGGAGTAGGCACAGATACGCAGTATTTT. This encodes CASILGGVGTDTQYF. Drawing the rest from reference TRBV2 and TRBJ2-3, the complete variable domain is EPEVTQTPSHQVTQMGQEVILRCVPISNHLYFYWYRQILGQKVEFLVSFYNNEISEKSEIFDDQFSVERPDGSNFTLKIRSTKLEDSAMYFCASILGGVGTDTQYFGPGTRLTVL.